Presented here are 22 T cell receptor beta chains from one specimen sequenced in a study of graft-versus-host responses after intestinal transplantation. Data came from immunoSEQ multiplex PCR; TCRdb stores just in-frame clones and leaves some out. The sample records 85,000 to 90,000 clones, about nine tenths being singletons. No antigens are known for them. This sample comprised unstimulated CD4+ T cells sorted from spleen or lymph node cells, obtained before intestinal transplant. The origin of the receptors is a human donor who received an intestinal transplant.

V and J are TRBV5-1 and TRBJ2-7; 8 bases align to TRBD2. V lost 1 base and J lost 2; bases outside the gene matches: 2. The CDR3 totals 14 residues. Per germline, CDR1 SGHRS and CDR2 YFSETQ. Here the CDR3 DNA reads TGCGCCAGCAGCTTGACTAGCGGCCCCTACGAGCAGTACTTC. Translation gives CASSLTSGPYEQYF.

V is TRBV4-1 and J is TRBJ1-2; 7 bases agree with TRBD1. This CDR3 is built from 13 residues. Per the germline V gene, CDR1 is MGHRA and CDR2 is YSYEKL. J gave up 4 bases and V 4 bases, and 3 bases lay outside the gene matches. CDR3 amino acids: CASSPRDSYGYTF. The CDR3 DNA sequence: TGCGCCAGCAGCCCCCGGGACAGCTATGGCTACACCTTC.

This chain joins TRBV19 and TRBJ1-3; the D gene is possibly TRBD1 (6 bases). This CDR3 has 15 amino acids. Trimming took off 4 bases at V and 4 bases at J, with 14 bases between the two ends. From germline, CDR1 is LNHDA and CDR2 SQIVND (reference sequence). CDR3 sequence: CASSNQGTWGNTIYF. The CDR3 nucleotides read TGTGCCAGTAGTAACCAGGGGACATGGGGAAACACCATATATTTT.

The rearrangement links TRBV5-1 to TRBJ2-3, with D perhaps TRBD1 or TRBD2 (5 bases each). This CDR3 spans 15 amino acids. Germline CDR1 is SGHRS and CDR2 is YFSETQ. V was pared by 3 bases and J by 4 bases, with 15 bases between. The CDR3 sequence is CASSSLGESSDTQYF. Written as DNA, the CDR3 is TGCGCCAGCAGCTCCTTGGGGGAGAGTTCAGATACGCAGTATTTT.

The genes are TRBV18 and TRBJ1-6; 7 nucleotides agree with TRBD1. The ends lost 4 bases at V and 6 bases at J; junction bases unmatched: 9. CDR1 and CDR2 (germline): KGHSH, LQKENI. The CDR3 consists of 16 residues. In DNA form, the CDR3 reads TGTGCCAGCTCACTGACAGCAGGGACAGCTAATTCACCCCTCCACTTT. It specifies CASSLTAGTANSPLHF.

The chain recombines TRBV21-1 with TRBJ2-7; TRBD2 is the table's D call, not checked against the DNA. TRBV21-1 is termed a pseudogene. This CDR3 is 13 amino acids long. This CDR3 reads CASSSWRLYEQYF. CDR3 DNA: TGTGCCAGCAGCTCTTGGCGACTTTACGAGCAGTACTTC.

This sequence joins TRBV11-2 and TRBJ1-1; D is unclear. Germline lookup yields CDR1 SGHAT and CDR2 FQNNGV. The CDR3 is 10 residues long. Trimming took off 8 bases at V and 4 bases at J, with 5 bases between the two ends. The CDR3 spells CASVGTEAFF. The DNA of the CDR3 is TGTGCCAGCGTTGGCACTGAAGCTTTCTTT.

The chain has TRBV9 and TRBJ2-3, with TRBD1 matching over 8 bases. This CDR3 contains 13 residues. The J segment lost 9 bases and the V segment lost 4 bases, leaving 7 bases of the junction unmatched. Per germline, CDR1 SGDLS and CDR2 YYNGEE. The CDR3 sequence is CASSPGQGLTQYF. The CDR3 DNA sequence: TGTGCCAGCAGCCCAGGACAGGGCCTAACGCAGTATTTT.

The V and J genes are TRBV30 and TRBJ1-2, with a weak D call TRBD1 (6 bases). V was trimmed by 7 bases and J by 8 bases, leaving 23 bases between them. Germline values: CDR1 GTSNPN, CDR2 SVGIG (reference sequence). The CDR3 consists of 14 residues. The CDR3 nucleotides read TGTGCCTCGCCTGAGAATACAGGGACGAGGGGCTACACCTTC. Translated: CASPENTGTRGYTF.

The V call is TRBV6-1, the J call TRBJ2-1; TRBD2 aligns across 11 bases. This CDR3 spans 17 amino acids. With V trimmed by 2 bases and J by 9 bases, 12 bases remained unmatched. Germline V CDR1 and CDR2: MNHNS, SASEGT. In nucleotides, the CDR3 is TGTGCCAGCAGTGAATCACTTCTAGCGGGAGGCAGGTTTGAGCAGTTCTTC. It encodes CASSESLLAGGRFEQFF.

The chain combines TRBV18 with TRBJ2-3, with TRBD2 identical over 12 bases. Germline lookup yields CDR1 KGHSH and CDR2 LQKENI. The trim removed 0 bases at V and 4 bases at J, leaving 2 bases unmatched. The CDR3 consists of 16 residues. CDR3 amino acids: CASSPPLAGGSDTQYF. The CDR3 nucleotides are TGTGCCAGCTCACCACCGCTAGCGGGAGGGTCAGATACGCAGTATTTT.

This clone appeared once. The chain combines TRBV28 with TRBJ2-7, with 9 bases identical to TRBD1. Germline trimming cut 6 bases from V and 0 bases from J; bases unmatched to any gene: 9. Germline V CDR1 and CDR2: MDHEN, SYDVKM. This CDR3 spans 16 amino acids. CDR3 nucleotide sequence: TGTGCCAGCAGACCCCCCACGGGACAGGGCTCCTACGAGCAGTACTTC. Translation gives CASRPPTGQGSYEQYF.

The chain carries TRBV13 and TRBJ2-1, with 7 bases that match TRBD1. Germline CDR1 PRHDT, CDR2 FYEKMQ (reference sequence). The CDR3 totals 13 residues. Unmatched junction bases numbered 5, after V lost 4 bases and J lost 8 bases. The CDR3, as DNA: TGTGCCAGCAGCTCCAGACAGGGCGATGAGCAGTTCTTC. Its translation is CASSSRQGDEQFF.

This rearrangement joins TRBV27 to TRBJ2-1, with 7 positions matching TRBD1. CDR1 and CDR2 (germline): MNHEY, SMNVEV (reference sequence). J lost 2 bases, V lost 4 bases, and 11 bases had no gene match. This CDR3 has 17 residues. The CDR3 region is CASSSRTGVRTYNEQFF. The CDR3 DNA reads TGTGCCAGCAGTTCCCGAACAGGGGTCCGAACCTACAATGAGCAGTTCTTC.

The chain uses TRBV5-1 and TRBJ2-1; TRBD2 matches at 16 bases. The trim removed 4 bases at V and 3 bases at J, leaving 10 bases unmatched. Germline loops: CDR1 SGHRS, CDR2 YFSETQ. This CDR3 comprises 19 residues. The CDR3 DNA reads TGCGCCAGCAGCATCCCATCCGGGACTAGCGGGAGGGTCTACAATGAGCAGTTCTTC. This translates into CASSIPSGTSGRVYNEQFF.

As regards this clone: An end of the junction does not agree with germline; a read error may underlie this. This chain joins TRBV5-1 and TRBJ2-1, with 9 bases identical to TRBD2. The germline CDR1 and CDR2 sequences are SGHRS and YFSETQ. CDR3 length: 16 residues. The CDR3 loop reads CASSLVGTSMDNEQLF. The CDR3 DNA sequence: TGCGCCAGCAGCTTGGTTGGGACTAGCATGGACAATGAGCAGCTCTTC.

Notes on this clone: The same CDR3 arises from other DNA sequences in this sample as well. V usage is TRBV7-9 and J usage is TRBJ2-3, with TRBD2 as a possible D gene (5 bases). CDR1 is SEHNR and CDR2 is FQNEAQ in the germline V gene (reference sequence). Trimming took off 3 bases at V and 0 bases at J, with 10 bases between the two ends. The CDR3 length is 15 residues. CDR3 residues: CASSFRGSSTDTQYF. CDR3 sequence (DNA): TGTGCCAGCAGCTTTAGAGGGTCTAGCACAGATACGCAGTATTTT.

The chain has TRBV6-5 and TRBJ1-2; D uncertain. The length of the CDR3 is 15 residues. Trimming left V 1 base short and J 6 bases short, with 15 bases between. Germline values: CDR1 MNHEY, CDR2 SVGAGI. The CDR3 is CASSYLTVSLDGYTF. CDR3 nucleotides: TGTGCCAGCAGTTACTTAACAGTAAGTTTGGATGGCTACACCTTC.

The chain carries TRBV19 and TRBJ2-1, with TRBD2 identical over 15 bases. This CDR3 has 15 amino acids. Unmatched junction bases numbered 5, after V lost 1 base and J lost 13 bases. Germline V gene lookup returns CDR1 LNHDA and CDR2 SQIVND (reference sequence). CDR3 residues: CASSIGGLAGGEQFF. The DNA for the CDR3 is TGTGCCAGTAGTATAGGTGGACTAGCGGGAGGGGAACAGTTCTTC.

The chain carries TRBV29-1 and TRBJ2-1; no definite D call. The germline V and J ends were trimmed by 3 bases and 0 bases, with 9 bases remaining between them. Germline CDR1 reads SQVTM; CDR2 reads ANQGSEA. This CDR3 comprises 14 residues. CDR3 amino acids: CSVDLRPSYNEQFF. In DNA, the CDR3 is TGCAGCGTTGACCTTAGGCCCTCCTACAATGAGCAGTTCTTC.

V is TRBV6-5 and J is TRBJ2-7, with D perhaps given as TRBD1 or TRBD2 (5 bases each). Germline CDR1 is MNHEY and CDR2 is SVGAGI. The CDR3 sequence is 16 residues long. Trimming removed 0 bases from V and 1 base from J, with 13 bases in between. This CDR3 is CASSYSDPRESYEQYF. DNA for the CDR3: TGTGCCAGCAGTTACTCGGACCCCAGGGAGTCCTACGAGCAGTACTTC.

V gene TRBV25-1 combines with J gene TRBJ1-2, with TRBD1 matching over 9 bases. The J segment lost 6 bases and the V segment lost 3 bases, leaving 8 bases of the junction unmatched. Germline V gene sequence: CDR1 MGHDK, CDR2 SYGVNS. The CDR3 contains 15 residues. This chain's CDR3 is CASSDQYRGRDGYTF. DNA for the CDR3: TGTGCCAGCAGTGACCAATACAGGGGGCGCGATGGCTACACCTTC.